A selection of T cell receptor beta chains follows, all from one sample in a study of T cells in Graves' hyperthyroidism and ophthalmopathy. TCRdb reprocessed the multiplex PCR reads with MiXCR, giving one entry per CDR3 protein. The table shows 390,000 or so distinct CDR3 sequences, with about 15% occurring only once. Specimen: blood. These receptors came from a young man with Graves' ophthalmopathy. Each CDR3 is given with its conserved first and last residue. D genes are given only for firm matches. Clone size is stated in some rows and not others, as once, few, many or a class when expanded.

size,V,D,J,CDR3,DNA
many,TRBV27,TRBD2,TRBJ2-7,CASSPSLAGNEQYF,TGTGCCAGCAGTCCCAGCCTAGCGGGTAACGAGCAGTACTTC
many,TRBV6-2/TRBV6-3,.,TRBJ2-3,CASSYSILMQYF,TGTGCCAGCAGTTACTCGATCCTGATGCAGTATTTT
once,TRBV7-2,.,TRBJ1-2,CASRTGESYGYTF,TGTGCCAGCAGAACTGGCGAATCCTATGGCTACACCTTC
once,TRBV5-1,.,TRBJ2-2,CASSLGGNEAGELFF,TGCGCCAGCAGCTTGGGGGGAAACGAAGCAGGGGAGCTGTTTTTT
few,TRBV20-1,TRBD2,TRBJ2-5,CSARDDLSRGGVETQYF,TGCAGTGCTAGAGATGATTTGTCGCGGGGGGGCGTAGAGACCCAGTACTTC
many,TRBV12-3/TRBV12-4,.,TRBJ2-5,CASTPGGTQGATQYF,TGTGCCAGCACTCCGGGTGGGACCCAGGGAGCGACCCAGTACTTC
many,TRBV12-3/TRBV12-4,.,TRBJ1-5,CASSVGGQLYQPQHF,TGTGCCAGCAGTGTCGGCGGACAGCTTTATCAGCCCCAGCATTTT
many,TRBV11-3,.,TRBJ2-1,CASSPRGGAYNEQFF,TGTGCCAGCAGCCCTAGGGGGGGGGCATACAATGAGCAGTTCTTC
.,TRBV19,.,TRBJ1-1,CASSIPRGGDTEAFF,TGTGCCAGTAGTATTCCCAGGGGTGGGGACACTGAAGCTTTCTTT
many,TRBV5-1,TRBD2,TRBJ2-1,CASDGGGNYNEQFF,TGCGCCAGCGACGGGGGGGGAAACTACAATGAGCAGTTCTTC
many,TRBV6-2/TRBV6-3,TRBD1,TRBJ1-2,CASRLGTGAEHTF,TGTGCCAGCAGACTGGGGACAGGAGCCGAGCACACCTTC
.,TRBV20-1,TRBD1,TRBJ2-1,CSAILQGDNYNEQFF,TGCAGTGCTATCCTCCAGGGGGACAACTACAATGAGCAGTTCTTC
many,TRBV20-1,.,TRBJ2-1,CSARDLGGVTNEQFF,TGCAGTGCTAGAGACTTGGGGGGCGTTACGAATGAGCAGTTCTTC
.,TRBV7-2,.,TRBJ1-2,CASSRPWGGYGYTF,TGTGCCAGCAGCCGCCCCTGGGGCGGGTATGGCTACACCTTC
few,TRBV15,TRBD2,TRBJ2-3,CATSRDVTGGLTDTQYF,TGTGCCACCAGCAGAGATGTGACGGGAGGGCTAACAGATACGCAGTATTTT
few,TRBV5-1,TRBD1,TRBJ1-6,CASSSDRAGGSPLHF,TGCGCCAGCAGCTCGGACAGGGCAGGAGGTTCACCCCTCCACTTT
many,TRBV7-6,.,TRBJ2-5,CASSFDRSGVARETQYF,TGTGCCAGCAGCTTCGACCGGTCAGGAGTGGCCAGGGAGACCCAGTACTTC
few,TRBV6-1,.,TRBJ1-2,CASGSRVSRGYTF,TGTGCCAGCGGGAGTAGGGTATCTCGCGGCTACACCTTC
.,TRBV6-1,TRBD2,TRBJ2-3,CATSDGGDTDTQYF,TGTGCCACCTCTGACGGGGGGGACACAGATACGCAGTATTTT
few,TRBV25-1,TRBD1,TRBJ1-6,CASSERRGLNSPLHF,TGTGCCAGCAGTGAGAGAAGGGGGCTCAATTCACCCCTCCACTTT
few,TRBV19,TRBD2,TRBJ2-5,CASSQSAGGVQETQYF,TGTGCCAGTAGTCAATCAGCGGGGGGGGTGCAAGAGACCCAGTACTTC
.,TRBV12-3/TRBV12-4,.,TRBJ1-2,CASTPRGARTYYGYTF,TGTGCCAGCACCCCCCGGGGAGCCCGAACTTACTATGGCTACACCTTC
many,TRBV12-3/TRBV12-4,.,TRBJ1-2,CASTTGPYGYTF,TGTGCCAGCACGACAGGACCCTATGGCTACACCTTC
many,TRBV5-6,.,TRBJ2-1,CASSLTDEQFF,TGTGCCAGCAGCTTGACCGATGAGCAGTTCTTC
many,TRBV5-8,.,TRBJ2-3,CASSLVRTTDTQYF,TGTGCCAGCAGCTTGGTTCGGACCACAGATACGCAGTATTTT
many,TRBV6-1,.,TRBJ2-1,CASSDVPGNEQFF,TGTGCCAGCAGTGACGTACCTGGCAATGAGCAGTTCTTC
many,TRBV7-9,TRBD1,TRBJ1-5,CASSSGQGVYQPQHF,TGTGCCAGCAGCTCCGGACAGGGAGTGTACCAGCCCCAGCATTTT
many,TRBV7-9,TRBD1,TRBJ2-3,CASSPTQGGTDTQYF,TGTGCCAGCAGCCCAACGCAGGGGGGCACAGATACGCAGTATTTT
few,TRBV18,.,TRBJ1-6,CASSLLAHVRNSPLHF,TGTGCCAGCTCATTACTCGCGCATGTCCGTAATTCACCCCTCCACTTT
many,TRBV20-1,.,TRBJ2-7,CSARVEEPYEQYF,TGCAGTGCTAGAGTCGAGGAACCCTACGAGCAGTACTTC
many,TRBV5-1,TRBD1,TRBJ1-4,CASKGQGRDNEKLFF,TGCGCCAGCAAAGGACAGGGGCGGGATAATGAAAAACTGTTTTTT
many,TRBV3-1,.,TRBJ1-6,CASSLVGDSPLHF,TGTGCCAGCAGCCTGGTTGGGGATTCACCCCTCCACTTT
few,TRBV12-3/TRBV12-4,TRBD2,TRBJ2-1,CASSLAQALAGAQYNEQFF,TGTGCCAGCAGTTTAGCGCAAGCCCTAGCGGGGGCTCAGTACAATGAGCAGTTCTTC
many,TRBV20-1,.,TRBJ2-3,CSARAPISTDTQYF,TGCAGTGCTAGAGCCCCGATAAGCACAGATACGCAGTATTTT
many,TRBV5-1,.,TRBJ1-2,CASSLETADYGYTF,TGCGCCAGCAGCTTGGAAACAGCCGATTATGGCTACACCTTC
.,TRBV20-1,.,TRBJ1-4,CSARALGGANEKLFF,TGCAGTGCTAGAGCCCTGGGGGGGGCTAATGAAAAACTGTTTTTT
many,TRBV7-9,TRBD1,TRBJ2-5,CASSSGTGVWIQETQYF,TGTGCCAGCAGCTCCGGGACAGGGGTATGGATACAAGAGACCCAGTACTTC
many,TRBV7-3,.,TRBJ2-1,CASSLTGRSYNEQFF,TGTGCCAGCAGCTTAACAGGGAGATCCTACAATGAGCAGTTCTTC
many,TRBV12-3/TRBV12-4,TRBD2,TRBJ2-7,CASSPGGGFYEQYF,TGTGCCAGCAGCCCGGGGGGAGGCTTCTACGAGCAGTACTTC
many,TRBV27,TRBD2,TRBJ2-1,CASSLKAGESYNEQFF,TGTGCCAGCAGTTTAAAAGCGGGGGAGTCCTACAATGAGCAGTTCTTC
many,TRBV7-9,.,TRBJ2-1,CASSLETGRLNEQFF,TGTGCCAGCAGCCTAGAGACCGGGCGCCTCAATGAGCAGTTCTTC
many,TRBV20-1,.,TRBJ2-5,CSQNRGAETQYF,TGCAGCCAAAATCGGGGGGCGGAGACCCAGTACTTC
many,TRBV7-3,TRBD2,TRBJ2-3,CASSQNSGLSTDTQYF,TGTGCCAGCAGCCAAAATAGCGGGCTTAGCACAGATACGCAGTATTTT
.,TRBV7-9,.,TRBJ2-4,CASSFNRGTATLKNIRYF,TGTGCCAGCAGCTTTAATCGGGGGACGGCCACTCTCAAAAACATTCGGTACTTC
many,TRBV10-2,.,TRBJ2-2,CASSLVGGNTGELFF,TGCGCCAGCAGCCTAGTTGGGGGGAACACCGGGGAGCTGTTTTTT
.,TRBV11-2,TRBD2,TRBJ2-2,CASSKLAGDTNTGELFF,TGTGCCAGCAGCAAGCTAGCGGGGGACACGAACACCGGGGAGCTGTTTTTT
many,TRBV7-9,TRBD2,TRBJ2-5,CASGGLAEETQYF,TGTGCCAGCGGAGGACTAGCGGAAGAGACCCAGTACTTC
.,TRBV5-5,TRBD2,TRBJ2-3,CASSLTSGGDTDTQYF,TGTGCCAGCAGCTTGACTAGCGGGGGGGACACAGATACGCAGTATTTT
.,TRBV24-1,TRBD1,TRBJ1-4,CAAQGATNEKLFF,TGTGCCGCACAGGGGGCAACTAATGAAAAACTGTTTTTT
many,TRBV6-2/TRBV6-3,TRBD1,TRBJ1-1,CASTDRVGAFF,TGTGCCAGCACCGACAGGGTCGGGGCTTTCTTT
many,TRBV7-2,.,TRBJ2-5,CASSLNKETQYF,TGTGCCAGCAGCTTAAACAAAGAGACCCAGTACTTC
many,TRBV24-1,.,TRBJ2-3,CATSDLPGFPDTQYF,TGTGCCACCAGTGATTTGCCAGGGTTCCCAGATACGCAGTATTTT
many,TRBV30,TRBD1,TRBJ1-4,CAWVHRGQEEKLFF,TGTGCCTGGGTACACAGGGGGCAAGAAGAAAAACTGTTTTTT
.,TRBV19,TRBD1,TRBJ1-4,CASTLQGAREKLFF,TGTGCCAGTACTCTACAGGGGGCGCGTGAAAAACTGTTTTTT